Listed below are T cell receptor beta chains from one sample, sequenced in a study of blood T cell repertoires in COVID-19. Clones were read by immunoSEQ multiplex PCR, and TCRdb kept only the in-frame ones, dropping some. The table lists fewer than 450,000 clones, about nine tenths of them singletons. Sequenced: peripheral blood. Every receptor here comes from a woman aged 45-59 years with COVID-19, enrolled during active disease. Each CDR3 is given with its conserved first and last residue. The order of the fields is clone size, J gene, V gene, D gene, CDR3 protein, CDR3 DNA. The D gene is left open where the match is weak. A row's size may be missing; if present it is once, few, many or a size class.

.	TRBJ2-1	TRBV28	.	CASSPSIAPDNEQFF	TGTGCCAGCAGCCCCTCTATCGCCCCGGACAATGAGCAGTTCTTC
.	TRBJ2-3	TRBV2	.	CASRASQTQYF	TGTGCCAGCAGGGCCTCTCAAACGCAGTATTTT
.	TRBJ1-1	TRBV9	TRBD1	CASSLGGGNTEAFF	TGTGCCAGCAGCTTAGGGGGCGGGAACACTGAAGCTTTCTTT
.	TRBJ1-1	TRBV5-1	.	CASSLEGPRGTEAFF	TGCGCCAGCAGCTTGGAAGGGCCGCGGGGCACTGAAGCTTTCTTT
once	TRBJ2-1	TRBV28	TRBD2	CASTYGLAGVNEQFF	TGTGCCAGCACCTACGGACTAGCGGGGGTCAATGAGCAGTTCTTC
.	TRBJ1-2	TRBV29-1	.	CSAGGGSYGYTF	TGCAGCGCCGGGGGGGGGAGCTATGGCTACACCTTC
.	TRBJ1-2	TRBV7-9	TRBD1	CAGGQGNYGYTF	TGTGCCGGGGGACAGGGCAACTATGGCTACACCTTC
.	TRBJ2-2	TRBV4-1	.	CASSQGVAPRELFF	TGCGCCAGCAGCCAAGGTGTAGCGCCCCGGGAGCTGTTTTTT
.	TRBJ2-7	TRBV3-1/TRBV3-2	TRBD2	CASSLGRTSGYEQYF	TGTGCCAGCAGCCTCGGTCGGACTAGCGGTTACGAGCAGTACTTC
once	TRBJ1-4	TRBV6-4	TRBD1	CASSDSGQPNEKLFF	TGTGCCAGCAGTGACTCGGGACAGCCTAATGAAAAACTGTTTTTT
.	TRBJ2-3	TRBV2	.	CASREDSGTQYF	TGTGCCAGCAGGGAGGACAGTGGGACGCAGTATTTT
.	TRBJ2-7	TRBV4-1	.	CASSQGAGAVYEQYF	TGCGCCAGCAGCCAAGGGGCAGGGGCAGTTTACGAGCAGTACTTC
.	TRBJ2-3	TRBV10-2	.	CASGHRETDTQYF	TGCGCCAGCGGGCACAGGGAGACAGATACGCAGTATTTT
.	TRBJ2-3	TRBV7-6	TRBD2	CASSLVLRLAGGPTDTQYF	TGTGCCAGCAGCTTAGTTTTGAGGCTAGCGGGGGGGCCAACAGATACGCAGTATTTT
once	TRBJ2-3	TRBV30	TRBD2	CAWRSAGGERDTQYF	TGTGCCTGGAGGTCAGCGGGGGGGGAGAGAGATACGCAGTATTTT
.	TRBJ2-7	TRBV13	TRBD1	CASSYGQGATYEQYF	TGTGCCAGCAGCTATGGGCAGGGGGCAACCTACGAGCAGTACTTC
.	TRBJ1-2	TRBV4-1	TRBD1	CASSPRGQPYGYTF	TGCGCCAGCAGCCCGAGGGGACAGCCCTATGGCTACACCTTC
.	TRBJ2-7	TRBV7-2	TRBD1	CASSFRPGQSYEQYF	TGTGCCAGCAGCTTTCGACCGGGACAGAGCTACGAGCAGTACTTC
.	TRBJ1-1	TRBV5-1	.	CASCKETRGTEAFF	TGCGCCAGCTGCAAAGAGACTAGGGGCACTGAAGCTTTCTTT
.	TRBJ1-5	TRBV7-8	.	CASSFSGSDQPQHF	TGTGCCAGCAGCTTTTCGGGGAGCGATCAGCCCCAGCATTTT
.	TRBJ2-3	TRBV3-1/TRBV3-2	.	CASSQGGGGFDTQYF	TGTGCCAGCAGCCAAGGAGGGGGAGGGTTTGATACGCAGTATTTT
.	TRBJ1-5	TRBV10-3	.	CAIRGGGDQPQHF	TGTGCCATCCGGGGGGGAGGTGATCAGCCCCAGCATTTT
once	TRBJ2-7	TRBV5-1	TRBD1	CASSPSRDRTHEQYF	TGCGCCAGCAGCCCTTCCCGGGACAGGACCCACGAGCAGTACTTC
.	TRBJ1-1	TRBV18	.	CASSSLQGLNTEAFF	TGTGCCAGCTCATCTCTACAGGGCCTGAACACTGAAGCTTTCTTT
once	TRBJ2-2	TRBV7-6	TRBD2	CASSVLAGSNTGELFF	TGTGCCAGCAGCGTCCTAGCGGGGAGTAACACCGGGGAGCTGTTTTTT
.	TRBJ1-1	TRBV7-9	TRBD1	CASSLGRGHTEAFF	TGTGCCAGCAGCTTAGGCAGGGGGCACACTGAAGCTTTCTTT
once	TRBJ2-6	TRBV27	TRBD1	CASSPGQEPSGANVLTF	TGTGCCAGCAGTCCAGGACAGGAGCCCTCTGGGGCCAACGTCCTGACTTTC